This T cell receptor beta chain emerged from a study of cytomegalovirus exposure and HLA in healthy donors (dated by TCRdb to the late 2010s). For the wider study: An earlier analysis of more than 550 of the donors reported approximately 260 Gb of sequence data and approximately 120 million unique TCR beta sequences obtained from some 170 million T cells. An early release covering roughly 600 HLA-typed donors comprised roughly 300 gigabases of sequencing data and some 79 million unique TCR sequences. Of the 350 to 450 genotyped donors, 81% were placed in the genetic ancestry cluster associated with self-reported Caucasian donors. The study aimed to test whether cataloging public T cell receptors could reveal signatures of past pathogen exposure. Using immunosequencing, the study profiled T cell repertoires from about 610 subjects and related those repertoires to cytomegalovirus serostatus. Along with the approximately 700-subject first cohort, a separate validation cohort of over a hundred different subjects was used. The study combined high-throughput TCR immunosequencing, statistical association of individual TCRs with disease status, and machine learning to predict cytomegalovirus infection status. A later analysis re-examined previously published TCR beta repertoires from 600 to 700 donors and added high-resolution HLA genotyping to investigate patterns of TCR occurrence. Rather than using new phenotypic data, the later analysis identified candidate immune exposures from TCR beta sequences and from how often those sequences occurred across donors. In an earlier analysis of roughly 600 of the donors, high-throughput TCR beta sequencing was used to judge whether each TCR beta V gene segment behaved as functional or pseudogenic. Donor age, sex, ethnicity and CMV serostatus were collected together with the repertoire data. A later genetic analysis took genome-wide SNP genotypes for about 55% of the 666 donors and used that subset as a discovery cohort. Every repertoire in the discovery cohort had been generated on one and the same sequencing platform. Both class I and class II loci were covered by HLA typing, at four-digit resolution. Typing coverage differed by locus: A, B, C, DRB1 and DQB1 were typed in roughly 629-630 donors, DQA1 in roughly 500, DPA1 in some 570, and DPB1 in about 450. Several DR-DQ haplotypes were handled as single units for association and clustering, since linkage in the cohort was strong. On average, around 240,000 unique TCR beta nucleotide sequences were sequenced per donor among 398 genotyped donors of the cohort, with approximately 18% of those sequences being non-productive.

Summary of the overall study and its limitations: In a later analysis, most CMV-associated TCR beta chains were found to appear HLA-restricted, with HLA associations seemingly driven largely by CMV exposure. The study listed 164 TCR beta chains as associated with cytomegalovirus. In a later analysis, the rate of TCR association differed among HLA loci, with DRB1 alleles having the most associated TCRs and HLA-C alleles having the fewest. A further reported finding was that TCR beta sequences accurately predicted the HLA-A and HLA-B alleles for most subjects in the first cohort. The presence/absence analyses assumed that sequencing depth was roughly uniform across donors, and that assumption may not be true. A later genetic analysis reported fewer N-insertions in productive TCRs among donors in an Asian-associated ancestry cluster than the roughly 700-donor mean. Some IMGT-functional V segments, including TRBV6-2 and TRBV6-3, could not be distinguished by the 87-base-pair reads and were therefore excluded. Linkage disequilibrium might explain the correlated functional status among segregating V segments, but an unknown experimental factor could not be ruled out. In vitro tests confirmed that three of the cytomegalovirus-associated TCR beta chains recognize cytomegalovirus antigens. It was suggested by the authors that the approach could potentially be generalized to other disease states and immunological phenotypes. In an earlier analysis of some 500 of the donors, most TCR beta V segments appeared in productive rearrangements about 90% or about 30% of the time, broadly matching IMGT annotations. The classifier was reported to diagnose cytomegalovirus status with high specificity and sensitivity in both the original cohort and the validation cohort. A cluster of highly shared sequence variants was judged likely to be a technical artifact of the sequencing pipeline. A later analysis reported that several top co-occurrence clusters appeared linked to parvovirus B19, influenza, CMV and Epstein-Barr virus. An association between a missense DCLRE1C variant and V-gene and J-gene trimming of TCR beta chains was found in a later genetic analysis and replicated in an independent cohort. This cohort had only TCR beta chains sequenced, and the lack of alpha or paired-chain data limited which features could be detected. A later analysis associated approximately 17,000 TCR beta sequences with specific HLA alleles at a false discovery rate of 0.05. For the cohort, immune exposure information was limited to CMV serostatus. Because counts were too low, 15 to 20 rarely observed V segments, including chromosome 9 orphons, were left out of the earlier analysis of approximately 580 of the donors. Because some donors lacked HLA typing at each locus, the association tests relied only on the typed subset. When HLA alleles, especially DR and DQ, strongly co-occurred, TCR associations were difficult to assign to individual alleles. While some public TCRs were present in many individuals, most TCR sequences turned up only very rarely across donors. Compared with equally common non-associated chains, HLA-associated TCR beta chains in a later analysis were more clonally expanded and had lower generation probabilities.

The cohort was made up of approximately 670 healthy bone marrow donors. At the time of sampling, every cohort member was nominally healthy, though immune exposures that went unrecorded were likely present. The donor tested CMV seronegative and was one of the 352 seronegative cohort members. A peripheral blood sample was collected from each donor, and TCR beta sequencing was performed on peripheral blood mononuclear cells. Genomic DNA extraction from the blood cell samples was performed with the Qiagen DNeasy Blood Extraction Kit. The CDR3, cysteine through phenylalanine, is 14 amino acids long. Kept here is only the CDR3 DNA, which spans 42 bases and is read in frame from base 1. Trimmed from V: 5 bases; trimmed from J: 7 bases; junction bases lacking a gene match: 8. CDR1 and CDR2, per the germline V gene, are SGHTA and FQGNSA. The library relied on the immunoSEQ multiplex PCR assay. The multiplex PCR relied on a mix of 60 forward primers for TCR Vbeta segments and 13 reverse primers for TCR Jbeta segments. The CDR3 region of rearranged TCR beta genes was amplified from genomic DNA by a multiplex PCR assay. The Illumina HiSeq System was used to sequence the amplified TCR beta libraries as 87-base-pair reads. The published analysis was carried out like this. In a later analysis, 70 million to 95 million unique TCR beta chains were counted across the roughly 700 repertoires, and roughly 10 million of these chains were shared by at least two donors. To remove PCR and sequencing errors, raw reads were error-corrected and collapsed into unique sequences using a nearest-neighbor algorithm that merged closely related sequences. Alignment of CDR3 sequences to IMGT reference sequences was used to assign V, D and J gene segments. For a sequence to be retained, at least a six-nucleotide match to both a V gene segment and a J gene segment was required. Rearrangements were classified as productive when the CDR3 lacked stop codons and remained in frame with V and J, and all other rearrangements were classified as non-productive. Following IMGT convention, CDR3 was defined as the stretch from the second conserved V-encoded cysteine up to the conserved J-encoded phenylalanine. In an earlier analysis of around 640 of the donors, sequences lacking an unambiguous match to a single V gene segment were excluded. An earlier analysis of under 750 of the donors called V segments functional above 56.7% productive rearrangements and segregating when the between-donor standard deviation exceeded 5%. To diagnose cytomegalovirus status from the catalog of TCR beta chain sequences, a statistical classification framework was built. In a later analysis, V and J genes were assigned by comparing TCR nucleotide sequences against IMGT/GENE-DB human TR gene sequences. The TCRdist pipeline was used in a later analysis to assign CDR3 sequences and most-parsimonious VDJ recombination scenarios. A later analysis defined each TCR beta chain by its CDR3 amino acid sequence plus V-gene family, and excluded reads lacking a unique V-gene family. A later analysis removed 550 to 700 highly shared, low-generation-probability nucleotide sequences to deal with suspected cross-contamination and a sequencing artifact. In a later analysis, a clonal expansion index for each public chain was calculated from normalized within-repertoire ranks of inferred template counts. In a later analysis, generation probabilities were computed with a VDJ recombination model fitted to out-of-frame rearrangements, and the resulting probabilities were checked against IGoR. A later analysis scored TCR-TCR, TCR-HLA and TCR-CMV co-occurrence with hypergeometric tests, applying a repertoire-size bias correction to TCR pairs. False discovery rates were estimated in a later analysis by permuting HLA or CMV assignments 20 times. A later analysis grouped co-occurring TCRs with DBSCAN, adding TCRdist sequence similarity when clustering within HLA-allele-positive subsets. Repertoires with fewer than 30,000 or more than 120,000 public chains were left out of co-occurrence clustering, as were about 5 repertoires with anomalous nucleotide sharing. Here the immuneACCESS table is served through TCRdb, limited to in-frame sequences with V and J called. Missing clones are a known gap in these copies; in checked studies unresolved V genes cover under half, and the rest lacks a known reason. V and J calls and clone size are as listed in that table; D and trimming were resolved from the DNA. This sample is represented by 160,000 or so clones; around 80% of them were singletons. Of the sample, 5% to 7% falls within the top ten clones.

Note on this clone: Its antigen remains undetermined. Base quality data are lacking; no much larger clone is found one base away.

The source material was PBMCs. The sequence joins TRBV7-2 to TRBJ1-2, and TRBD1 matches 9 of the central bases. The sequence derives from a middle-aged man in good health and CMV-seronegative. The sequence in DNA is TGTGCCAGCAGCGCCATTGGACAGGGGAGTGGCTACACCTTC. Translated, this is CASSAIGQGSGYTF.